These T cell receptor beta chains were read from a single sample in a study of Ad26.COV2.S vaccination and SARS-CoV-2 variants. Data came from immunoSEQ multiplex PCR; TCRdb stores just in-frame clones and leaves some out. The sample comprises 290,000 or so clones, about 87% of which are singletons, and around 3% rests with the top ten. The material was peripheral blood, obtained in a trial of Ad26.COV2.S vaccine versus placebo. These receptor sequences come from a person aged 18 to 59 who received the Ad26.COV2.S COVID-19 vaccine or a placebo. The CDR3 runs from the conserved cysteine through the conserved F or W. D genes are given only for firm matches. The size of a clone is reported for some rows only, either as once, few or many, or as a class for expanded clones.

>NA|NA|TRBJ1-3|TRBV2
CASSERGSGNTIYF
TGTGCCAGCAGTGAACGGGGATCTGGAAACACCATATATTTT
>NA|NA|TRBJ2-2|TRBV30
CAWSVGGLPGELFF
TGTGCCTGGAGTGTAGGCGGGCTCCCCGGGGAGCTGTTTTTT
>TRBD2|NA|TRBJ2-1|TRBV19
CASTKGLASRNEQFF
TGTGCCAGTACCAAAGGACTAGCGTCTCGCAATGAGCAGTTCTTC
>NA|NA|TRBJ1-4|TRBV28
CASSPGQTTTNEKLFF
TGTGCCAGCAGTCCCGGACAGACGACAACTAATGAAAAACTGTTTTTT
>NA|NA|TRBJ1-2|TRBV6-5
CASSAGGGYTF
TGTGCCAGCTCTGCTGGCGGGGGCTACACCTTC
>TRBD1|NA|TRBJ1-2|TRBV5-4
CASSYGQANAGYTF
TGTGCCAGCAGCTACGGACAGGCCAATGCTGGCTACACCTTC
>TRBD1|NA|TRBJ1-2|TRBV9
CASSVGPMGQGYGYTF
TGTGCCAGCAGCGTAGGTCCAATGGGACAGGGTTATGGCTACACCTTC
>NA|NA|TRBJ1-5|TRBV6-5
CASSLDWGQPQHF
TGTGCCAGCAGTTTAGACTGGGGTCAGCCCCAGCATTTT
>NA|NA|TRBJ2-1|TRBV18
CASSPAGQSYNEQFF
TGTGCCAGCTCACCAGCGGGACAGTCCTACAATGAGCAGTTCTTC
>NA|NA|TRBJ2-3|TRBV5-4
CASSLSGPTDTQYF
TGTGCCAGCAGCTTGAGCGGGCCGACAGATACGCAGTATTTT
>NA|NA|TRBJ1-5|TRBV19
CASTGQVGSNQPQHF
TGTGCCAGTACAGGGCAGGTAGGGAGCAATCAGCCCCAGCATTTT
>NA|NA|TRBJ2-3|TRBV27
CASSLWGALADTQYF
TGTGCCAGCAGTTTATGGGGGGCCTTGGCAGATACGCAGTATTTT
>NA|few|TRBJ1-5|TRBV7-2
CASSSRGDQPQHF
TGTGCCAGCAGCTCCCGGGGGGATCAGCCCCAGCATTTT
>NA|NA|TRBJ2-4|TRBV11-3
CASSYHWVGRAKNIQYF
TGTGCCAGCAGCTACCACTGGGTGGGCAGAGCCAAAAACATTCAGTACTTC
>NA|NA|TRBJ2-2|TRBV27
CASSLSGRNTGELFF
TGTGCCAGCAGTTTATCGGGCCGTAACACCGGGGAGCTGTTTTTT
>NA|NA|TRBJ1-1|TRBV29-1
CSVEFGGRAFF
TGCAGCGTTGAGTTCGGGGGGCGAGCTTTCTTT
>TRBD1|NA|TRBJ1-2|TRBV5-1
CASSRTGAEDGYTF
TGCGCCAGCAGCCGGACAGGAGCGGAGGATGGCTACACCTTC
>TRBD1|NA|TRBJ2-1|TRBV27
CASSLSSDRGNNEQFF
TGTGCCAGCAGTTTATCCTCGGACAGGGGAAACAATGAGCAGTTCTTC
>TRBD2|once|TRBJ2-7|TRBV2
CASSVSGGRGSYEQYF
TGTGCCAGCAGTGTCAGCGGGGGACGGGGGTCCTACGAGCAGTACTTC
>NA|NA|TRBJ2-1|TRBV18
CASSRKVPRNSNEQFF
TGTGCCAGCTCGCGGAAGGTCCCCAGAAATAGTAATGAGCAGTTCTTC
>NA|NA|TRBJ2-1|TRBV5-1
CASSLRPSYNEQFF
TGCGCCAGCAGCTTGAGGCCCTCCTACAATGAGCAGTTCTTC
>NA|few|TRBJ1-1|TRBV5-8
CASTVSRGAGVFF
TGTGCCAGCACGGTATCCAGGGGCGCGGGCGTTTTCTTT
>NA|NA|TRBJ1-2|TRBV6-5
CASSYSTTELYGYTF
TGTGCCAGCAGTTACTCGACGACAGAACTCTATGGCTACACCTTC
>TRBD2|NA|TRBJ2-1|TRBV7-2
CASSLSFGGNEQFF
TGTGCCAGCAGCTTATCTTTCGGGGGGAATGAGCAGTTCTTC